Following are 7 T cell receptor beta chains from one sample sequenced in a study of blood T cell repertoires in COVID-19. Method: immunoSEQ multiplex PCR; TCRdb's copy keeps in-frame clones and lacks some. The sample comprises some 150,000 clones, over 80% of which are singletons, and approximately 1.4% rests with the top ten. What was sequenced was peripheral blood. The receptors were sampled from a woman between 50 and 59 years old with acute or convalescent COVID-19.

This chain joins TRBV3-1 (or the pseudogene TRBV3-2) and TRBJ2-7; 11 bases line up with TRBD2. The trim removed 6 bases at V and 4 bases at J, leaving 17 bases unmatched. The CDR3 is 18 amino acids. Per the germline V gene, CDR1 is LGHDT and CDR2 is YNNKEL (reference sequence). CDR3 DNA: TGTGCCAGCAGAGGCTCTGGGCTAGCGGGAGGATCGTTGTACGAGCAGTACTTC. Translated, it gives CASRGSGLAGGSLYEQYF.

The rearrangement links TRBV2 to TRBJ2-3; 12 nucleotides align to TRBD2. The V gene's germline CDR1 is SNHLY and CDR2 FYNNEI. CDR3 length: 15 amino acids. After removal of 6 bases from V and 7 bases from J, the junction contained 8 bases not matched to a gene. The CDR3 is CASSPTSGGSNTQYF. In DNA form, the CDR3 reads TGTGCCAGCAGCCCTACTAGCGGGGGGTCGAATACGCAGTATTTT. Using reference TRBV2 and TRBJ2-3 for the parts outside the CDR3, the full variable domain is EPEVTQTPSHQVTQMGQEVILRCVPISNHLYFYWYRQILGQKVEFLVSFYNNEISEKSEIFDDQFSVERPDGSNFTLKIRSTKLEDSAMYFCASSPTSGGSNTQYFGPGTRLTVL.

The chain joins TRBV10-2 to TRBJ1-4; D gene unclear. Trimming shortened V by 0 bases and J by 7 bases, and 12 bases separated the two germline ends. Germline values: CDR1 WSHSY, CDR2 SAAADI. This CDR3 is built from 15 residues. In DNA, the CDR3 is TGCGCCAGCAGTGAGTCAATTAGAGGAGGTGAAAAACTGTTTTTT. This translates into CASSESIRGGEKLFF.

The chain is built from TRBV7-9 and TRBJ1-2; D gene unclear. Germline CDR1 reads SEHNR; CDR2 reads FQNEAQ (reference sequence). This CDR3 is 15 amino acids long. Trimming cost V 1 base and J 4 bases, with 13 bases left between them. CDR3 nucleotides: TGTGCCAGCAGCTTAGGTTTGGGCGATTCCTATGGCTACACCTTC. Its translation is CASSLGLGDSYGYTF. The full variable domain, in which reference TRBV7-9 and TRBJ1-2 provide the parts outside the CDR3, is DTGVSQNPRHKITKRGQNVTFRCDPISEHNRLYWYRQTLGQGPEFLTYFQNEAQLEKSRLLSDRFSAERPKGSFSTLEIQRTEQGDSAMYLCASSLGLGDSYGYTFGSGTRLTVV.

The chain joins TRBV28 to TRBJ1-5; TRBD1 aligns across 7 bases. The CDR3 length is 14 residues. Germline lookup yields CDR1 MDHEN and CDR2 SYDVKM. With 3 bases clipped from V and 6 bases from J, the junction kept 5 bases outside the gene matches. Written as DNA, the CDR3 is TGTGCCAGCAGTTTTCGACAGGGCGGTCAGCCCCAGCATTTT. This codes for CASSFRQGGQPQHF.

V usage is TRBV3-1 (or the pseudogene TRBV3-2) and J usage is TRBJ2-5, with 9 positions matching TRBD2. This CDR3 spans 13 amino acids. With V trimmed by 1 base and J by 13 bases, 7 bases remained unmatched. Germline V lookup: CDR1 LGHDT, CDR2 YNNKEL (reference sequence). The CDR3 nucleotides read TGTGCCAGCAGCCAAGGGCTAGCGGGGTCTTTGTACTTC. Translating gives CASSQGLAGSLYF.

The chain couples TRBV7-8 to TRBJ1-1; 11 nucleotides agree with TRBD1. Trimming at V came to 5 bases and at J to 4 bases, leaving 6 bases not matched to a gene. Germline CDR1 is SGHVS and CDR2 is FQNEAQ. The CDR3 loop spans 15 amino acids. CDR3 residues: CASSPRTGGGTEAFF. For the CDR3, the DNA is TGTGCCAGCAGCCCCCGGACAGGGGGCGGCACTGAAGCTTTCTTT.